The 25 T cell receptor beta chains in this list originate from one sample, sequenced in a study of control samples from healthy donors and cancer patients. The method was immunoSEQ multiplex PCR; TCRdb's version includes in-frame clones alone and lacks a portion of them. The table lists about 120,000 clones, 80% to 90% of them singletons, with about 2.7% in the top ten. Sequenced sample: blood. These receptors all come from a man aged 60 to 75 in good health.

This clone occurred a few times. This chain uses TRBV11-3 with TRBJ2-3; 9 positions agree with TRBD2. CDR3 length: 16 residues. The ends lost 4 bases at V and 0 bases at J; junction bases unmatched: 5. Germline V gives CDR1 SGHNT, CDR2 YENEEA. CDR3 residues: CASSSSTSGSTDTQYF. The DNA of the CDR3 is TGTGCCAGCAGCTCTTCGACTAGCGGAAGCACAGATACGCAGTATTTT.

The chain combines TRBV19 with TRBJ1-5, with TRBD1 as a possible D gene (6 bases). In germline, CDR1 is LNHDA, CDR2 SQIVND (reference sequence). Trimming cost V 5 bases and J 1 base, with 9 bases left between them. The CDR3 covers 14 residues. The CDR3 DNA is TGTGCCAGTAGTTACAGGGAGAGCAATCAGCCCCAGCATTTT. Translated, it gives CASSYRESNQPQHF.

V and J are TRBV27 and TRBJ2-5; TRBD2 is a possible D gene (6 bases). The CDR3 is 13 residues long. Deletions cut 3 bases from V and 4 bases from J, with 9 bases between. Germline V CDR1 and CDR2: MNHEY, SMNVEV (reference sequence). DNA of the CDR3: TGTGCCAGCAGTTTCGGGGGTCGAGAGACCCAGTACTTC. It yields the protein CASSFGGRETQYF.

J is TRBJ2-1 and V is TRBV9; D is perhaps TRBD1 (6 bases). Germline values: CDR1 SGDLS, CDR2 YYNGEE. V gave up 2 bases and J gave up 5 bases, with 11 bases separating them. The CDR3 loop spans 14 amino acids. The CDR3 DNA reads as TGTGCCAGCAGCGTTGGGGGCCAGAACAATGAGCAGTTCTTC. Translation: CASSVGGQNNEQFF. The entire variable domain, with the rest obtained from reference TRBV9 and TRBJ2-1, is as follows: DSGVTQTPKHLITATGQRVTLRCSPRSGDLSVYWYQQSLDQGLQFLIQYYNGEERAKGNILERFSAQQFPDLHSELNLSSLELGDSALYFCASSVGGQNNEQFFGPGTRLTVL.

V and J are TRBV5-8 and TRBJ2-3; TRBD1 is a possible D gene (5 bases). Trimming shortened V by 2 bases and J by 0 bases, and 10 bases separated the two germline ends. The CDR3 covers 15 residues. Germline CDR1 SGHTS, CDR2 YDEGEE. CDR3: CASSFGQGSTDTQYF. The CDR3 bases are TGTGCCAGCAGCTTTGGGCAGGGTAGCACAGATACGCAGTATTTT.

This chain connects TRBV24-1 to TRBJ1-1; 7 nucleotides line up with TRBD1. The germline gives CDR1 KGHDR, CDR2 SFDVKD. J lost 0 bases, V lost 8 bases, and 5 bases had no gene match. CDR3 size: 14 residues. CDR3 nucleotides: TGTGCCACCATTCGACAGGGCATGAACACTGAAGCTTTCTTT. Its protein is CATIRQGMNTEAFF.

This clone was counted once. The rearrangement joins TRBV7-2 to TRBJ1-2; tentatively, D is TRBD1 (5 bases). Trimming took off 4 bases at V and 0 bases at J, with 18 bases between the two ends. Per germline, CDR1 SGHTA and CDR2 FQGNSA. CDR3 length equals 17 residues. CDR3 bases: TGTGCCAGCAGCTCCGGGGCGACAGCCCGAGCTAACTATGGCTACACCTTC. Amino acid sequence: CASSSGATARANYGYTF. The full variable domain, its missing parts supplied by reference TRBV7-2 and TRBJ1-2, is GAGVSQSPSNKVTEKGKDVELRCDPISGHTALYWYRQSLGQGLEFLIYFQGNSAPDKSGLPSDRFSAERTGGSVSTLTIQRTQQEDSAVYLCASSSGATARANYGYTFGSGTRLTVV.

Only a few counts were recorded for this clone. V usage is TRBV27 and J usage is TRBJ2-2, with TRBD2 identical over 9 bases. From germline, CDR1 is MNHEY and CDR2 SMNVEV (reference sequence). V shed 6 bases and J 1 base; nucleotides not matched to a gene: 6. There are 16 residues in the CDR3. The CDR3 spells CASRTEAGGNTGELFF. CDR3 nucleotide sequence: TGTGCCAGCAGGACTGAAGCGGGGGGGAACACCGGGGAGCTGTTTTTT.

The chain recombines TRBV2 with TRBJ2-1, with TRBD2 matching over 9 bases. The junction had 7 bases not matched to a gene; V was cut back by 6 bases and J by 4 bases. Germline CDR1 and CDR2: SNHLY and FYNNEI. There are 15 residues in the CDR3. CDR3 DNA sequence: TGTGCCAGCAGCCTGACTAGCGGCCGGTACAATGAGCAGTTCTTC. Encoded protein: CASSLTSGRYNEQFF. Full variable domain (remainder filled in from reference TRBV2 and TRBJ2-1): EPEVTQTPSHQVTQMGQEVILRCVPISNHLYFYWYRQILGQKVEFLVSFYNNEISEKSEIFDDQFSVERPDGSNFTLKIRSTKLEDSAMYFCASSLTSGRYNEQFFGPGTRLTVL.

The rearrangement uses TRBV2 and TRBJ1-6, with D hard to call. The CDR3 extends over 17 amino acids. The V gene's germline CDR1 is SNHLY and CDR2 FYNNEI. With 3 bases removed from V and 10 bases from J, the gap between germline ends came to 22 bases. This CDR3 is CASSDYSGVGVASPLHF. The CDR3, as DNA: TGTGCCAGCAGTGATTATAGCGGTGTTGGGGTTGCGTCACCCCTCCACTTT.

V is TRBV25-1 and J is TRBJ1-4; the D is unclear. The CDR3 covers 16 residues. Trimming stripped 4 bases from V and 7 bases from J, with 19 bases between. Per germline, CDR1 MGHDK and CDR2 SYGVNS. CDR3: CASSVPRSEGGEKLFF. Written as DNA, the CDR3 is TGTGCCAGCAGTGTTCCAAGGTCGGAGGGTGGTGAAAAACTGTTTTTT.

This chain uses TRBV12-3 or TRBV12-4 with TRBJ2-7; D is undetermined. The CDR3 sequence is 12 residues long. V dropped 4 bases and J dropped 2 bases, with 6 bases sitting between them. CDR3: CASSSMAYEQYF. The CDR3 bases are TGTGCCAGCAGTTCCATGGCCTACGAGCAGTACTTC.

The chain combines TRBV21-1 with TRBJ2-5. TRBV21-1 is annotated as a pseudogene. The CDR3 runs 14 residues. In DNA, the CDR3 is TGTGCCAGCAGCAAAGGGAGCCAGGTAGAGACCCAGTACTTC. Its translation is CASSKGSQVETQYF.

The chain couples TRBV28 to TRBJ1-6, with 10 bases fitting TRBD1. The CDR3 is 14 amino acids. J gave up 11 bases and V 5 bases, and 6 bases lay outside the gene matches. Germline CDR1 and CDR2: MDHEN and SYDVKM. CDR3 sequence reads: CASSPGTGVAPLHF. CDR3 nucleotides: TGTGCCAGCAGTCCCGGGACAGGGGTGGCACCCCTCCACTTT.

This sequence joins TRBV12-3 or TRBV12-4 and TRBJ2-3; tentatively, D is TRBD1 or TRBD2 (6 bases each). The ends were cut back, 5 bases at V and 9 bases at J, with 9 bases in the middle. The CDR3 is made up of 11 amino acids. The CDR3 DNA is TGTGCCAGCAGTGGGGGGCCGACGCAGTATTTT. This sequence encodes CASSGGPTQYF.

The V gene is TRBV21-1, the J gene TRBJ2-2. TRBV21-1 is listed as a pseudogene. The CDR3 covers 16 residues. The CDR3 spells CASSTNMTVNTGELFF. In DNA, the CDR3 is TGTGCCAGCAGCACGAACATGACGGTCAACACCGGGGAGCTGTTTTTT.

The table lists this clone with a count of one. The chain has TRBV6-6 and TRBJ2-7; a possible D gene is TRBD1 (6 bases). The CDR3 consists of 15 residues. The germline V gene has CDR1 MNHNY and CDR2 SVGAGI (reference sequence). With 6 bases removed from V and 2 bases from J, the gap between germline ends came to 17 bases. The CDR3 nucleotides read TGTGCCAGCAGCCAGGGCGGACAGCGCCCCTACGAGCAGTACTTC. This translates into CASSQGGQRPYEQYF.

As for this clone: Other DNA sequences of this sample code for an identical CDR3. The DNA for the CDR3 is TGTGCCAGCTCACCACCTACCTCCGATACGCAGTATTTT. Protein product: CASSPPTSDTQYF. This chain joins TRBV18 and TRBJ2-3; D not certain. The germline V gene has CDR1 KGHSH and CDR2 LQKENI. V dropped 0 bases and J dropped 6 bases, with 7 bases sitting between them. The CDR3 spans 13 residues.

This clone appeared a single time. J is TRBJ1-1 and V is TRBV5-1; tentative D call: TRBD1 (6 bases). This CDR3 comprises 17 residues. The germline V gene has CDR1 SGHRS and CDR2 YFSETQ. V lost 0 bases to trimming and J lost 0 bases, with 15 bases between them. CDR3 sequence (DNA): TGCGCCAGCAGCTTGGGACCCCTGACAGGACTGAACACTGAAGCTTTCTTT. It specifies CASSLGPLTGLNTEAFF.

This chain connects TRBV27 to TRBJ1-2, with D hard to call. Germline values: CDR1 MNHEY, CDR2 SMNVEV (reference sequence). This CDR3 is built from 16 residues. Trimming cost V 1 base and J 0 bases, with 12 bases left between them. CDR3 sequence (DNA): TGTGCCAGCAGTTTATACTCGGGGTCGCCTAACTATGGCTACACCTTC. As protein: CASSLYSGSPNYGYTF.

The chain links TRBV12-3 or TRBV12-4 to TRBJ1-6, with no clear D. V shed 3 bases and J shed 9 bases, with 6 bases lying between them. The CDR3 extends over 12 amino acids. CDR3 region: CASSFIGSPLHF. CDR3 sequence (DNA): TGTGCCAGCAGTTTTATAGGTTCACCCCTCCACTTT.

This clone appeared a single time. V gene TRBV25-1 combines with J gene TRBJ2-3, with D maybe TRBD1 (6 bases). Germline-derived CDR1 and CDR2 are MGHDK and SYGVNS. CDR3 length: 16 amino acids. V was cut by 3 bases and J by 2 bases, with 15 bases left in between. Here the CDR3 reads CASSEPTGLITDTQYF. DNA of the CDR3: TGTGCCAGCAGTGAGCCCACAGGGTTGATCACAGATACGCAGTATTTT.

The V and J genes are TRBV28 and TRBJ1-1; D perhaps matches TRBD1 (5 bases). The CDR3 is made up of 16 amino acids. Trimming removed 3 bases from V and 1 base from J, with 15 bases in between. Per germline, CDR1 MDHEN and CDR2 SYDVKM. This CDR3 is CASSFGAVLRNTEAFF. CDR3 bases: TGTGCCAGCAGTTTCGGGGCTGTCCTACGGAACACTGAAGCTTTCTTT.

The chain combines TRBV28 with TRBJ2-7; 7 nucleotides line up with TRBD1. The CDR3 contains 15 residues. The germline V gene encodes CDR1 MDHEN and CDR2 SYDVKM. V was pared by 2 bases and J by 6 bases, with 10 bases of the junction left unmatched. The CDR3 region has the DNA TGTGCCAGCAGTTTAACCGGGACAGTTGTCTCCGAGCAGTACTTC. Translating gives CASSLTGTVVSEQYF.

In its sample, this clone was seen a few times. The chain couples TRBV7-6 to TRBJ1-4; 7 bases are shared with TRBD1. Germline assignment: CDR1 SGHVS and CDR2 FNYEAQ. This CDR3 region has 16 residues. V lost 5 bases to trimming and J lost 5 bases; unmatched junction nucleotides: 11. For the CDR3, the DNA is TGTGCCAGCAGCCCCAACGGGGGACAGCCAAATGAAAAACTGTTTTTT. It is translated as CASSPNGGQPNEKLFF.